This note documents a single TCR beta chain sequence. Lacking the conserved final phenylalanine or tryptophan, this CDR3 likely reflects a read error. The DNA is left out, because the CDR3 cannot be placed on it with certainty; the CDR3 is given as TCRdb lists it. The data originate from a study of blood T cell repertoires in COVID-19. Study summary: Sources were T cells, B-cell-depleted T cells, or PBMCs; the material itself was cDNA or gDNA.

Individuals drawn from around 24 US areas were about 18 to 95 years old. Two negative PCRs, clearance, or symptom resolution were required of recovered Cohort 3 donors. Germline V gives CDR1 MDHEN, CDR2 SYDVKM. Both ends counted, the CDR3 spans 11 residues. Per the study methods: How many nucleated cells were present was estimated from reference gene primer amplification. The protocol was immunoSEQ multiplex PCR, while the TCRdb copy is restricted to in-frame clones and leaves out a portion. The DNA gave D and trimming, while V, J and clone size come from that table. The sample yields over 250,000 clones, over 85% seen once.

This chain links TRBV28 with TRBJ1-4; no DNA check was done on the table's D call, TRBD1. Sequenced input: PBMCs or T cells enriched from blood (not recorded which). The TCR comes from a woman aged 55-69 years who had recovered from COVID-19. CDR3 amino acids: CASRETGQKCP.